This T cell receptor (beta chain) derives from a study of blood T cell repertoires in COVID-19. Only in-frame clones appear in the TCRdb table, and some are missing; sequencing was by immunoSEQ multiplex PCR. The data hold about 95,000 clones, with roughly 80% observed a single time. This CDR3 is built from 14 residues. The V end lost 2 bases, the J end lost 2 bases, and 12 bases lay between the germline ends. Looked up from germline, CDR1 is GTSNPN and CDR2 is SVGIG (reference sequence). Sequencing was carried out using peripheral blood. The rearrangement uses TRBV30 and TRBJ1-2; tentatively, D is TRBD1 (5 bases). This TCR was recovered from a man older than 75 with active or convalescent COVID-19. CDR3 nucleotide sequence: TGTGCCTGGAGTCCTGACAGCCGAAACTATGGCTACACCTTC. Translated: CAWSPDSRNYGYTF.